This TCR beta chain stems from a study of CD8+CD57+ T cells in acquired aplastic anemia. V shed 4 bases, J shed 2 bases, and the junction held 13 bases outside the gene matches. Germline-derived CDR1 and CDR2 are SGHVS and FQNEAQ. This CDR3 is 18 amino acids long. For CDR3 and TCR beta VDJ profiling, genomic DNA was the template used. Via MiXCR, TCRdb re-called the reads, giving one row per CDR3 protein. The table lists under 250,000 distinct CDR3 sequences, roughly two thirds of them singletons, with around 58% in the top ten. Patients picked for sequencing had shown CD8+CD57+ cell expansion detected by flow cytometry. Every patient presented with severe acquired aplastic anemia.

Sequencing was performed on sorted CD4+, CD8+, or CD8+CD57+ T cells (not recorded which) from PBMCs. The chain is built from TRBV7-8 and TRBJ2-1; 8 positions agree with TRBD2. This TCR came from a human donor with aplastic anemia. The CDR3 sequence: CASSSVSGGRMPYNEQFF. DNA of the CDR3: TGTGCCAGCAGCTCCGTCTCGGGGGGGCGGATGCCCTACAATGAGCAGTTCTTC.